The clone carrying this TCR beta chain was picked up a small number of times. The antigen is not known. Template amounts of roughly 280 ng DNA, 30,000 or so T cell genomes, were employed in unsorted PBMC replicate PCRs. Authors' analysis steps: Junction-only immunoSEQ data arrived without quality scores, meaning filtering differed. The table came from immunoSEQ multiplex PCR; TCRdb's copy has only in-frame clones and leaves some out. The V and J calls and clone size were taken over from that table, and D and trimming were inferred from the DNA. Here the sample spans 530,000 or so clones, 75% to 80% being singletons. The data belong to a study of shared clonotypes between healthy human individuals. Overall study findings and caveats: Having only a few donors restricted how much genetic and exposure-history diversity was captured.

Germline CDR1 is LNHNV and CDR2 is YYDKDF (reference sequence). V dropped 4 bases and J dropped 6 bases, with 23 bases sitting between them. There are 17 residues in the CDR3. Every donor was a Caucasian adult from Nashville, Tennessee. The V gene is TRBV15, the J gene TRBJ2-3; D is tentatively TRBD1 or TRBD2 (6 bases each). What was sequenced was PBMCs. The receptor's source is a woman in her thirties or forties in good health. Some clones in this sample may be carry-over from other donors' samples. In nucleotides, the CDR3 is TGTGCCACCAGCAACGACGAGCCCTTTACGGGGGCTGATACGCAGTATTTT. It translates to CATSNDEPFTGADTQYF.